This T cell receptor (beta chain) is from a study of Ad26.COV2.S vaccination and SARS-CoV-2 variants. Study in general: The vaccine Ad26.COV2.S was put into the muscle once, or twice with 56 days between.

Only in-frame clones appear in the TCRdb table, and some are missing; sequencing was by immunoSEQ multiplex PCR. The sample consists of 400,000 to 500,000 clones, around nine tenths of them appearing once. CDR3 size: 13 residues. Trimming shortened V by 4 bases and J by 2 bases, and 10 bases separated the two germline ends. CDR1 and CDR2 (germline): SGHNT, YYREEE (reference sequence). Whole-study findings and limits: While placebo recipients had lower spike-specific TCR breadth, vaccine recipients had more.

Note on this clone: Its antigen is not identified.

Treatment noted: around 19 received Ad26.COV2.S at low or high dose, single or two shots; about five received placebo; per-sample allocation not given. Collection of the samples took place on day 63 after the first injection of vaccine or placebo. An adult donor aged 18-55 years was enrolled in Boston. The study used a vaccine consisting of an Ad26 vector that expressed Wuhan-strain SARS-CoV-2 spike. This TCR derives from a person aged 18 to 59 who received the Ad26.COV2.S COVID-19 vaccine or a placebo. The chain combines TRBV5-4 with TRBJ2-7; D gene unclear. Specimen: peripheral blood, collected in a trial of Ad26.COV2.S vaccine versus placebo. CDR3 protein: CASSRGDTYEQYF. CDR3 nucleotides: TGTGCCAGCAGCCGAGGAGATACCTACGAGCAGTACTTC.